This TCR beta chain was sequenced in a study of T cells in localized non-small cell lung cancer. Findings and caveats of the study: A median of roughly 55 of the top 100 tumor clones appeared in adjacent lung, which was paired and uninvolved. Sequence data derive from only one tumor region, so heterogeneity remains possible. Uninvolved nearby lung showed the greatest T cell clonality, exceeding that found in tumor.

V gave up 4 bases and J gave up 6 bases, with 13 bases separating them. The germline V gene encodes CDR1 SNHLY and CDR2 FYNNEI. CDR3 size: 13 residues. Worth noting for this clone: Its antigen is undetermined.

Repertoires were generated with immunoSEQ multiplex PCR, while TCRdb's copy carries only in-frame clones and drops some. The sample holds around 40,000 clones, 85% to 90% seen once. The receptor was isolated from a woman between 18 and 50 years old with stage III lung adenocarcinoma. The V gene is TRBV2, the J gene TRBJ2-7; D tentatively reads TRBD1 or TRBD2 (5 bases each). The specimen comprised peripheral blood, sampled before any cancer treatment. CDR3 loop: CASSAGPWVEQYF. Written as DNA, the CDR3 is TGTGCCAGCAGTGCGGGACCATGGGTCGAGCAGTACTTC.